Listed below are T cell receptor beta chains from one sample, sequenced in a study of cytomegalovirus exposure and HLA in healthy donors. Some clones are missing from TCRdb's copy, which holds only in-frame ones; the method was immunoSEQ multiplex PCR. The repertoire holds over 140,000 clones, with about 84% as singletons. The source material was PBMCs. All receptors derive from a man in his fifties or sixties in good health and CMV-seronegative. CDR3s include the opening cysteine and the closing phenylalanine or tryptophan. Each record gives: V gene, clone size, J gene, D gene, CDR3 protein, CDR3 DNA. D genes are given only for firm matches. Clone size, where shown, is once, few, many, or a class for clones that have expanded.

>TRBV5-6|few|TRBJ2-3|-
CASSLEARGTDTQYF
TGTGCCAGCAGCTTGGAAGCCCGGGGCACAGATACGCAGTATTTT
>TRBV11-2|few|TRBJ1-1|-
CASSLIGTPNTEAFF
TGTGCCAGCAGCTTAATCGGGACACCGAACACTGAAGCTTTCTTT
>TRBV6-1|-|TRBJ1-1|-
CATTGPSEAFF
TGTGCCACCACAGGGCCCTCTGAAGCTTTCTTT
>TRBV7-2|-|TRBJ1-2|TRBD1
CASSSGTGGSLGYTF
TGTGCCAGCAGCTCAGGGACAGGGGGCAGTCTTGGCTACACCTTC
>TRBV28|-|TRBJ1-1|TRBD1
CASSSTGTAIEAFF
TGTGCCAGCAGTTCCACCGGGACAGCTATTGAAGCTTTCTTT
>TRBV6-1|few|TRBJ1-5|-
CASSEASGYNQPQHF
TGTGCCAGCAGTGAAGCGTCAGGGTACAATCAGCCCCAGCATTTT
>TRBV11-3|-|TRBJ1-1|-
CASSLGHTNTEAFF
TGTGCCAGCAGCTTAGGACATACGAACACTGAAGCTTTCTTT
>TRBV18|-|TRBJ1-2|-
CASSPKGANYGYTF
TGTGCCAGCTCGCCCAAGGGGGCTAACTATGGCTACACCTTC
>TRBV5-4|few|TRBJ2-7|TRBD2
CASSLATSGNNEQYF
TGTGCCAGCAGCTTAGCGACTAGCGGTAACAACGAGCAGTACTTC
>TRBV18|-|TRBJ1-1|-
CASSPLDKNTEAFF
TGTGCCAGCTCACCACTGGACAAGAACACTGAAGCTTTCTTT
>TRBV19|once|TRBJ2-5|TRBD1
CASSRGQGAETQYF
TGTGCCAGTAGTAGAGGACAGGGGGCTGAGACCCAGTACTTC
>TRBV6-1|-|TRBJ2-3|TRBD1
CASSEGTGGVNTQYF
TGTGCCAGCAGTGAAGGGACAGGGGGCGTAAATACGCAGTATTTT
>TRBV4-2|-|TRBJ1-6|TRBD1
CASSQEGQGAGSPLHF
TGTGCCAGCAGCCAAGAGGGACAGGGGGCCGGTTCACCCCTCCACTTT
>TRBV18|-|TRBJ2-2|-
CASSPGAPNTGELFF
TGTGCCAGCTCACCAGGGGCCCCGAACACCGGGGAGCTGTTTTTT
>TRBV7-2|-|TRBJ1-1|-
CASSPGRQSEAFF
TGTGCCAGCAGCCCCGGGAGGCAGTCTGAAGCTTTCTTT
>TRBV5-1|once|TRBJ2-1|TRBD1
CASSGGTGFYNEQFF
TGCGCCAGCAGCGGCGGGACAGGGTTCTACAATGAGCAGTTCTTC
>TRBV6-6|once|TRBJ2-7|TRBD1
CASSYGGQGSYEQYF
TGTGCCAGCAGTTATGGGGGACAGGGCTCCTACGAGCAGTACTTC
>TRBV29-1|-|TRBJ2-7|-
CSVGRQGFSGEQYF
TGCAGCGTTGGCAGGCAGGGGTTCTCTGGGGAGCAGTACTTC
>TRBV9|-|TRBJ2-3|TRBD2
CASSVGLAGLTDTQYF
TGTGCCAGCAGCGTAGGGCTAGCGGGATTAACAGATACGCAGTATTTT
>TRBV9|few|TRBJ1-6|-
CASSETGSSYNSPLHF
TGTGCCAGCAGCGAGACAGGTAGCTCCTATAATTCACCCCTCCACTTT
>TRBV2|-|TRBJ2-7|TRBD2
CASSERPSGRGEQYF
TGTGCCAGCAGTGAACGTCCTAGCGGGAGAGGGGAGCAGTACTTC
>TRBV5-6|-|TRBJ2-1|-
CASSAWGRSSYNEQFF
TGTGCCAGCAGCGCTTGGGGCCGGAGCTCCTACAATGAGCAGTTCTTC
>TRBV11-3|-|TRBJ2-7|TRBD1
CASSSPFRVGDRGSYEQYF
TGTGCCAGCAGCTCCCCTTTTCGTGTTGGGGACAGGGGTTCCTACGAGCAGTACTTC
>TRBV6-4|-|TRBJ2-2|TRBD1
CASRNNRDRSTCNTGELFF
TGTGCCAGCAGAAATAACCGGGACAGATCAACTTGTAACACCGGGGAGCTGTTTTTT
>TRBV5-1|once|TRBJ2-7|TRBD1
CASSLAAGQGYEQYF
TGCGCCAGCAGCTTGGCCGCGGGACAGGGTTACGAGCAGTACTTC
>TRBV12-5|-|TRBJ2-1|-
CASGSRSGAKETYNEQFF
TGTGCTAGTGGTTCCCGCAGTGGGGCTAAAGAAACCTACAATGAGCAGTTCTTC
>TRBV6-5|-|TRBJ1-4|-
CASSSNHLGSEKLFF
TGTGCCAGCAGTTCGAACCATCTCGGGTCCGAAAAACTGTTTTTT
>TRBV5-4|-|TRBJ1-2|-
CASSFPNQGNGYTF
TGTGCCAGCAGCTTCCCAAACCAGGGTAATGGCTACACCTTC
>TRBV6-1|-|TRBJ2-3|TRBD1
CASSEDKDRVITDTQYF
TGTGCCAGCAGTGAAGACAAGGACAGGGTTATCACAGATACGCAGTATTTT
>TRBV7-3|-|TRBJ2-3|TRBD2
CASSFIAGAADTQYF
TGTGCCAGCAGCTTCATAGCGGGAGCGGCAGATACGCAGTATTTT
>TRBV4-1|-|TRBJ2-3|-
CASSQDLNQRGTDTQYF
TGCGCCAGCAGCCAAGATTTGAACCAGCGGGGCACAGATACGCAGTATTTT
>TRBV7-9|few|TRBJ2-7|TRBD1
CASSPAGTGYYEQYF
TGTGCCAGCAGCCCCGCCGGGACAGGGTATTACGAGCAGTACTTC
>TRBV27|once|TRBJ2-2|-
CASSRTDIRKELFF
TGTGCCAGCAGTCGGACAGACATCCGAAAGGAGCTGTTTTTT
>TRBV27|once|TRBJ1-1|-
CASSYRAGGSSEAFF
TGTGCCAGCAGTTATAGGGCGGGGGGTTCGTCTGAAGCTTTCTTT
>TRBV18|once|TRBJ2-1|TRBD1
CASSPLRGQKENEQFF
TGTGCCAGCTCACCACTAAGGGGACAGAAGGAGAATGAGCAGTTCTTC
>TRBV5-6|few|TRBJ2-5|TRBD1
CASSSQTGWQETQYF
TGTGCCAGCAGCTCCCAGACAGGGTGGCAAGAGACCCAGTACTTC
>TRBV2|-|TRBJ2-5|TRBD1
CASSPTGLYQETQYF
TGTGCCAGCAGCCCGACAGGGCTGTACCAAGAGACCCAGTACTTC
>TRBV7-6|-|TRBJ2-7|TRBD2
CASSRAGGPYEQYF
TGTGCCAGCAGCAGAGCGGGAGGTCCTTACGAGCAGTACTTC